The clone carrying this T cell receptor beta chain was detected once. Its antigen is unidentified. TCRdb keeps only in-frame clones here, not all; method: immunoSEQ multiplex PCR. In the table there are around 16,000 clones, under 95% of which are singletons. The data originate from a study of T cells in pancreatic ductal adenocarcinoma. The study's findings and limits: Blood clonality (roughly 0.073) did not differ significantly from tumor (about 0.12). Tumor-versus-blood clonality comparisons may be biased toward lower tumor diversity. Unique clonotypes were around 7.6-fold more numerous in blood than in tumor. Results skew toward the minority of patients with early-stage disease.

The selected patients with pancreatic ductal adenocarcinoma had surgery but no neoadjuvant therapy. From germline, CDR1 is WNHNN and CDR2 SYGVQD (reference sequence). The V gene lost 4 bases and the J gene lost 0 bases, with 11 bases spanning the gap. CDR3 length equals 15 residues. The sample comprised PBMCs. The chain links TRBV10-1 to TRBJ2-3; D unclear. This TCR was sampled from a human donor with pancreatic ductal adenocarcinoma. This CDR3 is CASSGGRSSTDTQYF. The CDR3 DNA follows: TGCGCCAGCAGTGGTGGCAGATCTAGCACAGATACGCAGTATTTT.